This TCR beta chain was documented in a study of blood T cells in healthy people across ages. Overall study results and limits: Relative to aged donors, long-lived donors carried more naive CD4+ cells and displayed higher diversity.

For this clonotype: The antigen is not known.

Together with a sample-barcoded 5' primer, a J-beta primer mix was included in a second PCR lasting about 7 to 11 cycles. TCRdb itself ran the 5' RACE reads through MiXCR, one entry per CDR3 protein. Altogether roughly 860,000 distinct CDR3 sequences are present, 60% to 80% being singletons, with the ten largest covering roughly a quarter. CDR3 length: 15 residues. CDR1 MNHEY and CDR2 SVGEGT come from the germline V gene. After removal of 9 bases from V and 4 bases from J, the junction contained 7 bases not matched to a gene. The sample comprised blood. V gene TRBV6-2 or TRBV6-3 combines with J gene TRBJ2-2, with 11 bases identical to TRBD2. The sequence came from a man aged 25 to 45 in good health. The CDR3 here is CASELAGVSTGELFF. Here the CDR3 DNA reads TGTGCCAGTGAACTAGCGGGGGTGTCCACCGGGGAGCTGTTTTTT.